A single T cell receptor beta chain is shown here with its context. Its antigen remains unknown. The donors gave bone marrow, and they were healthy. It was with 60 Vbeta and 13 Jbeta primers that the PCR ran. Repertoires were generated with immunoSEQ multiplex PCR, while TCRdb's copy carries only in-frame clones and drops some. The sample holds about 170,000 clones, about three quarters seen once. These data belong to a study of cytomegalovirus exposure and HLA in healthy donors. Findings and limits, study-wide: Evidence from a later analysis indicated that most CMV-associated TCR beta chains looked HLA-restricted. The classifier, whose performance was assessed in both the original and validation cohorts, reportedly diagnosed cytomegalovirus status with high specificity and sensitivity.

Sequenced sample: PBMCs. The source is a female donor in good health and CMV-seronegative.

The chain's CDR3 is CSVDGGGYGYTF. Written as DNA, the CDR3 is TGCAGCGTTGATGGGGGGGGCTATGGCTACACCTTC. This rearrangement joins TRBV29-1 to TRBJ1-2; tentative D call: TRBD1 (5 bases). Germline V lookup: CDR1 SQVTM, CDR2 ANQGSEA. This CDR3 contains 12 residues. Trimming pared 3 bases from V and 4 bases from J, leaving 9 bases between.